The TCR beta chain described here comes from a study of blood T cell repertoires in COVID-19. The overall study: Samples taken during acute and convalescent COVID-19 were collected in the United States, Italy and Spain. T cells, B-cell-depleted T cells, or PBMCs provided the cDNA or gDNA that served as material.

The V gene lost 1 base and the J gene lost 5 bases, with 11 bases spanning the gap. The V gene's germline CDR1 is SEHNR and CDR2 FQNEAQ (reference sequence). There are 14 residues in the CDR3. As originally analysed: Estimation of nucleated cell counts was performed using reference gene primer amplification. Clones were read by immunoSEQ multiplex PCR, and TCRdb kept only the in-frame ones, dropping some. The V and J calls and clone size are taken from that table; D and trimming were inferred from the DNA. Of 150,000 to 200,000 clones in the sample, roughly 80% were seen once. Specimen: peripheral blood. The chain carries TRBV7-9 and TRBJ2-5, with D perhaps matching TRBD2 (5 bases). The receptor was derived from an elderly woman with COVID-19, enrolled during active disease. The CDR3 is CASSLDLRRETQYF. CDR3 sequence (DNA): TGTGCCAGCAGCTTAGACCTCCGGAGGGAGACCCAGTACTTC.